One sample yielded the 32 T cell receptor beta chains listed below, sequenced in a study of blood T cell repertoires in COVID-19. Sequenced by immunoSEQ multiplex PCR; TCRdb stores in-frame clones only, minus some. The sample includes around 180,000 clones, 80% to 90% of them seen just once. Specimen: peripheral blood. The receptors were gathered from a man aged 55 to 70 with acute or convalescent COVID-19.

The rearrangement joins TRBV27 to TRBJ2-1; a possible D gene is TRBD2 (5 bases). CDR3 length equals 16 residues. The V gene lost 2 bases and the J gene lost 1 base, with 12 bases spanning the gap. The germline gives CDR1 MNHEY, CDR2 SMNVEV (reference sequence). CDR3 loop: CASSLAGPGSYNEQFF. The CDR3 DNA sequence: TGTGCCAGCAGTTTAGCAGGCCCGGGATCCTACAATGAGCAGTTCTTC.

The chain combines TRBV27 with TRBJ1-1, with 7 bases matching TRBD1. This CDR3 has 13 residues. V gave up 5 bases and J gave up 5 bases; unmatched junction bases: 5. Germline CDR1 and CDR2: MNHEY and SMNVEV (reference sequence). CDR3 DNA: TGTGCCAGCAGTAAACAGGGGAGAACTGAAGCTTTCTTT. This encodes CASSKQGRTEAFF.

The chain is built from TRBV10-3 and TRBJ1-2, with D possibly TRBD1 on 5 matching bases. The CDR3 has 16 residues. V was shortened by 3 bases and J by 3 bases, with 17 bases between the two germline ends. Germline V gene lookup returns CDR1 ENHRY and CDR2 SYGVKD. CDR3 DNA sequence: TGTGCCATCAGTGATTCGCAGGGAAGGGCCGACTATGGCTACACCTTC. The encoded protein is CAISDSQGRADYGYTF.

The count of this clone is one. The J gene is TRBJ2-1, the V gene TRBV28; 10 bases line up with TRBD2. CDR1 and CDR2 from the germline V gene are MDHEN and SYDVKM. With 11 bases clipped from V and 7 bases from J, the junction kept 11 bases outside the gene matches. The CDR3 contains 14 residues. The DNA for the CDR3 is TGTGCCGGGGCCGGGACTAGCGATACTAATGAGCAGTTCTTC. Its protein product is CAGAGTSDTNEQFF.

The chain links TRBV7-8 to TRBJ2-2, with 10 positions matching TRBD2. There are 16 residues in the CDR3. CDR1 SGHVS and CDR2 FQNEAQ come from the germline V gene. Trimming removed 5 bases from V and 1 base from J; junction bases left unmatched: 4. The CDR3 spells CASSLLAGGNTGELFF. In nucleotides, the CDR3 is TGTGCCAGCAGCCTCTTAGCGGGAGGGAACACCGGGGAGCTGTTTTTT. The variable domain in full, completed from reference TRBV7-8 and TRBJ2-2, reads GAGVSQSPRYKVAKRGQDVALRCDPISGHVSLFWYQQALGQGPEFLTYFQNEAQLDKSGLPSDRFFAERPEGSVSTLKIQRTQQEDSAVYLCASSLLAGGNTGELFFGEGSRLTVL.

This clone was seen a few times. This rearrangement joins TRBV28 to TRBJ2-1, with 10 bases that match TRBD2. The germline CDR1 and CDR2 sequences are MDHEN and SYDVKM. V trimming: 3 bases; J trimming: 10 bases; junction bases outside the gene matches: 9. The CDR3 extends over 15 amino acids. As DNA, the CDR3 is TGTGCCAGCAGTTTTTGGGCTAGCGGGAGATTGGAGCAGTTCTTC. This translates into CASSFWASGRLEQFF.

This sequence joins TRBV20-1 and TRBJ2-1, with a possible D match to TRBD2 (7 bases). Per the germline V gene, CDR1 is DFQATT and CDR2 is SNEGSKA (reference sequence). This CDR3 is 16 amino acids long. The V end was cut by 6 bases, the J end by 1 base, with 19 bases between. CDR3: CSASQLAGASYNEQFF. CDR3 DNA: TGCAGTGCAAGTCAGCTGGCGGGGGCTTCCTACAATGAGCAGTTCTTC.

The rearrangement links TRBV30 to TRBJ2-2, with D perhaps TRBD2 (5 bases). Per germline, CDR1 GTSNPN and CDR2 SVGIG (reference sequence). The CDR3 extends over 15 amino acids. Trimming removed 1 base at V and 2 bases at J, with 11 bases between. The CDR3 sequence: CAWSGGPPNTGELFF. The CDR3 DNA sequence: TGTGCCTGGAGTGGAGGGCCCCCTAACACCGGGGAGCTGTTTTTT.

This clone was counted once. The chain links TRBV28 to TRBJ1-2; TRBD1 matches at 9 bases. The V segment lost 6 bases and the J segment 5 bases; nucleotides outside the gene matches: 1. CDR3 length: 12 amino acids. CDR1 MDHEN and CDR2 SYDVKM come from the germline V gene. The DNA of the CDR3 is TGTGCCAGCAGACAGGGGGCTTATGGCTACACCTTC. This translates into CASRQGAYGYTF.

The chain joins TRBV18 to TRBJ2-5; D gene uncertain. V shed 5 bases and J shed 2 bases, with 3 bases lying between them. CDR3 length: 11 amino acids. Looked up from germline, CDR1 is KGHSH and CDR2 is LQKENI. CDR3: CASSEQETQYF. CDR3 DNA sequence: TGTGCCAGCTCAGAGCAAGAGACCCAGTACTTC.

The chain couples TRBV30 to TRBJ1-1, with a weak D call TRBD1 (5 bases). Trimming took 1 base from V and 5 from J, leaving 11 bases between them. Germline values: CDR1 GTSNPN, CDR2 SVGIG (reference sequence). The CDR3 sequence is 13 residues long. The CDR3 protein is CAWSASTGTEAFF. CDR3 nucleotides: TGTGCCTGGAGTGCCTCCACAGGAACTGAAGCTTTCTTT.

V gene TRBV19 combines with J gene TRBJ2-3, with 7 bases fitting TRBD2. Trimming at V came to 6 bases and at J to 2 bases, leaving 5 bases not matched to a gene. Germline values: CDR1 LNHDA, CDR2 SQIVND (reference sequence). This CDR3 has 14 residues. CDR3 in DNA: TGTGCCAGTAGGCCGGGGGGTCTCACAGATACGCAGTATTTT. It yields the protein CASRPGGLTDTQYF.

This chain links TRBV7-8 with TRBJ2-7; 8 bases fit TRBD1. The germline V gene encodes CDR1 SGHVS and CDR2 FQNEAQ. The CDR3 spans 13 residues. After removal of 3 bases from V and 3 bases from J, the junction contained 1 base not matched to a gene. CDR3 protein: CASSLDRVYEQYF. In DNA, the CDR3 is TGTGCCAGCAGCTTGGACAGGGTCTACGAGCAGTACTTC.

This chain links TRBV9 with TRBJ2-3, with 14 bases fitting TRBD2. This CDR3 comprises 17 residues. The trim removed 3 bases at V and 4 bases at J, leaving 7 bases unmatched. Germline CDR1 SGDLS, CDR2 YYNGEE. The chain's CDR3 is CASSEGTSGRGADTQYF. In DNA, the CDR3 is TGTGCCAGCAGCGAGGGGACTAGCGGGAGAGGGGCAGATACGCAGTATTTT.

CDR3 nucleotide sequence: TGTGCCACCAGTGACCCGGGGTACCCCGGGGAGCTGTTTTTT. This translates into CATSDPGYPGELFF. The chain has TRBV24-1 and TRBJ2-2, with D maybe TRBD2 (5 bases). This CDR3 region has 14 residues. Germline V gene data show CDR1 as KGHDR and CDR2 as SFDVKD. Trimming shortened V by 4 bases and J by 6 bases, and 11 bases separated the two germline ends.

The rearrangement links TRBV7-2 to TRBJ2-1, with 8 bases lining up with TRBD2. The germline CDR1 and CDR2 sequences are SGHTA and FQGNSA. The CDR3 extends over 18 amino acids. With V trimmed by 5 bases and J by 9 bases, 21 bases remained unmatched. The CDR3 sequence: CASSRTIGGSGKISEQFF. The CDR3, as DNA: TGTGCCAGCAGCCGTACCATAGGTGGTAGCGGGAAAATTAGTGAGCAGTTCTTC.

V usage is TRBV27 and J usage is TRBJ2-7, with D possibly matching TRBD2 (5 bases). The CDR3 length is 16 residues. Germline V gives CDR1 MNHEY, CDR2 SMNVEV (reference sequence). The ends were cut back, 9 bases at V and 0 bases at J, with 21 bases in the middle. The CDR3 nucleotides are TGTGCCAGTGGGCTGCGTGACACCACTAGCTCCTACGAGCAGTACTTC. The encoded protein is CASGLRDTTSSYEQYF.

This chain joins TRBV2 and TRBJ2-7; 9 nucleotides match TRBD1. Germline CDR1 reads SNHLY; CDR2 reads FYNNEI. CDR3 length equals 14 residues. Losses at the gene ends were 6 bases for V and 2 bases for J; bases not matched to a gene: 5. Written as DNA, the CDR3 is TGTGCCAGCAGGGAACAGGGGGCCACCTACGAGCAGTACTTC. Translation gives CASREQGATYEQYF.

As regards this clone: One end of the junction varies from germline; a read error may be responsible. The chain is built from TRBV7-3 and TRBJ2-1; TRBD2 matches 15 bases. CDR3 length: 14 amino acids. Germline CDR1 reads SGHTA; CDR2 reads FQGTGA. For the CDR3, the DNA is TGTGCCAGCAGCCCCGGACTAGCGGGAGGGAGACTCCTCTTC. Its protein is CASSPGLAGGRLLF.

This rearrangement joins TRBV19 to TRBJ1-1; tentative D call: TRBD1 (6 bases). The germline V and J ends were trimmed by 3 bases and 0 bases, with 8 bases remaining between them. Germline V lookup: CDR1 LNHDA, CDR2 SQIVND (reference sequence). The CDR3 runs 14 residues. The CDR3 coding sequence is TGTGCCAGTAGTATTCGGACAGTGAACACTGAAGCTTTCTTT. It encodes CASSIRTVNTEAFF. Together with reference TRBV19 and TRBJ1-1, the CDR3 gives the full variable domain: DGGITQSPKYLFRKEGQNVTLSCEQNLNHDAMYWYRQDPGQGLRLIYYSQIVNDFQKGDIAEGYSVSREKKESFPLTVTSAQKNPTAFYLCASSIRTVNTEAFFGQGTRLTVV.

This clone has a handful of counts. This chain connects TRBV27 to TRBJ1-3; 8 bases map to TRBD1. Germline lookup yields CDR1 MNHEY and CDR2 SMNVEV (reference sequence). Losses at the gene ends were 10 bases for V and 2 bases for J; bases not matched to a gene: 13. The CDR3 sequence is 16 residues long. The CDR3: CANLQRTGSPGNTIYF. The CDR3 DNA reads TGTGCCAACCTACAAAGGACAGGGTCCCCTGGAAACACCATATATTTT.

This sequence joins TRBV9 and TRBJ2-5; TRBD2 might be the D (6 bases). This CDR3 is built from 15 residues. The germline gives CDR1 SGDLS, CDR2 YYNGEE. Trimming pared 4 bases from V and 1 base from J, leaving 14 bases between. The CDR3 nucleotides are TGTGCCAGCAGCCCCCCGACGGGACTCCAAGAGACCCAGTACTTC. Translation gives CASSPPTGLQETQYF.

The CDR3 sequence: CASSRQPSGSKGETQYF. As DNA, the CDR3 is TGTGCCAGCAGCCGACAGCCTAGCGGGAGTAAGGGAGAGACCCAGTACTTC. The chain is built from TRBV27 and TRBJ2-5, with 10 bases fitting TRBD2. Germline CDR1 MNHEY, CDR2 SMNVEV (reference sequence). The CDR3 contains 17 residues. The V segment lost 6 bases and the J segment 4 bases; nucleotides outside the gene matches: 14.

This sequence joins TRBV19 and TRBJ1-5; 7 nucleotides agree with TRBD1. This CDR3 region has 14 residues. The germline CDR1 and CDR2 sequences are LNHDA and SQIVND (reference sequence). J lost 7 bases, V lost 4 bases, and 7 bases had no gene match. The chain's CDR3 is CASSTGTVYQPQHF. The CDR3 DNA is TGTGCCAGTAGTACCGGGACAGTTTACCAGCCCCAGCATTTT. The full variable domain, rest sourced from reference TRBV19 and TRBJ1-5, is DGGITQSPKYLFRKEGQNVTLSCEQNLNHDAMYWYRQDPGQGLRLIYYSQIVNDFQKGDIAEGYSVSREKKESFPLTVTSAQKNPTAFYLCASSTGTVYQPQHFGDGTRLSIL.

This clone showed up just a few times. V gene TRBV2 combines with J gene TRBJ2-1; possibly TRBD2 for D (6 bases). Between the trimmed V and J ends, which lost 6 bases and 4 bases, there was a span of 7 bases. This CDR3 contains 12 residues. Germline V gene data show CDR1 as SNHLY and CDR2 as FYNNEI. The CDR3 DNA is TGTGCCAGCAGGGGACTTTACAATGAGCAGTTCTTC. Translated, it gives CASRGLYNEQFF.

CDR3 protein: CSVAGGRSYNEQFF. Written as DNA, the CDR3 is TGCAGCGTTGCAGGCGGGAGGTCTTACAATGAGCAGTTCTTC. The gene calls are TRBV29-1 and TRBJ2-1; 8 nucleotides align to TRBD2. The germline V gene has CDR1 SQVTM and CDR2 ANQGSEA. The CDR3 extends over 14 amino acids. The V segment lost 4 bases and the J segment 4 bases; nucleotides outside the gene matches: 6.

The rearrangement links TRBV5-6 to TRBJ2-4; 8 bases agree with TRBD2. The germline V gene encodes CDR1 SGHDT and CDR2 YYEEEE. The CDR3 is 16 amino acids. With 1 base clipped from V and 6 bases from J, the junction kept 9 bases outside the gene matches. The CDR3 protein is CASSLLGLASGNIQYF. The DNA of the CDR3 is TGTGCCAGCAGCTTGTTAGGACTAGCCAGTGGAAACATTCAGTACTTC. The complete variable domain, with remaining parts taken from reference TRBV5-6 and TRBJ2-4, reads DAGVTQSPTHLIKTRGQQVTLRCSPKSGHDTVSWYQQALGQGPQFIFQYYEEEERQRGNFPDRFSGHQFPNYSSELNVNALLLGDSALYLCASSLLGLASGNIQYFGAGTRLSVL.

This rearrangement joins TRBV7-5 to TRBJ2-3; the tabulated D call, TRBD2, remains unverified against the DNA. TRBV7-5 is a pseudogene locus. CDR3 length equals 18 residues. The CDR3 DNA reads as TGTGCCAGAAGCTTAGCCGTGGTAGCGGGACCCCCCACAGATACGCAGTATTTT. Amino acid sequence: CARSLAVVAGPPTDTQYF.

This chain connects TRBV5-4 to TRBJ1-4; 12 bases map to TRBD1. This CDR3 has 14 amino acids. The ends lost 4 bases at V and 8 bases at J; junction bases unmatched: 3. Germline-derived CDR1 and CDR2 are SGHNT and YYREEE (reference sequence). CDR3 DNA: TGTGCCAGCAGCGGGGGGACAGGGGGCGAAAAACTGTTTTTT. Protein product: CASSGGTGGEKLFF.

The DNA of the CDR3 is TGTGCCAGCAGTGATTTTAGCGGGAAACCAGCCTACGAGCAGTACTTC. Residues: CASSDFSGKPAYEQYF. The genes are TRBV2 and TRBJ2-7; 8 positions agree with TRBD2. The V segment lost 3 bases and the J segment 2 bases; nucleotides outside the gene matches: 9. CDR1 SNHLY and CDR2 FYNNEI come from the germline V gene. The CDR3 extends over 16 amino acids.

The V gene is TRBV6-5, the J gene TRBJ1-3, with 9 nucleotides matching TRBD1. The CDR3 is made up of 15 amino acids. J gave up 5 bases and V 5 bases, and 7 bases lay outside the gene matches. Germline loops: CDR1 MNHEY, CDR2 SVGAGI. The CDR3: CASSTGTGWRNTIYF. The DNA of the CDR3 is TGTGCCAGCAGTACCGGGACAGGGTGGAGAAACACCATATATTTT.

The rearrangement uses TRBV6-2 or TRBV6-3 and TRBJ2-7, with 8 bases that match TRBD2. CDR1 and CDR2 from the germline V gene are MNHEY and SVGEGT. Germline trimming cut 2 bases from V and 3 bases from J; bases unmatched to any gene: 3. The CDR3 length is 14 residues. CDR3 DNA sequence: TGTGCCAGCAGTTACCGGGGGGGCGGCTACGAGCAGTACTTC. The encoded protein is CASSYRGGGYEQYF.